A single sample is the source of the 32 T cell receptor beta chains below, sequenced in a study of blood T cell repertoires in COVID-19. TCRdb keeps only in-frame clones here, not all; method: immunoSEQ multiplex PCR. The repertoire holds more than 95,000 clones, with 85% to 90% as singletons. The material sequenced was peripheral blood. Source of these receptors: a human donor in a cohort sampled during active COVID-19.

The V gene is TRBV5-4, the J gene TRBJ2-6, with unresolved D. The germline gives CDR1 SGHNT, CDR2 YYREEE (reference sequence). This CDR3 region has 16 residues. Trimming stripped 3 bases from V and 0 bases from J, with 10 bases between. The CDR3 DNA follows: TGTGCCAGCAGCTCCATGTCAGTCTCTGGGGCCAACGTCCTGACTTTC. Translation gives CASSSMSVSGANVLTF.

This chain connects TRBV11-3 to TRBJ2-7, with D maybe TRBD1 (5 bases). Trimming took 1 base from V and 7 from J, leaving 11 bases between them. The CDR3 totals 13 residues. Germline values: CDR1 SGHNT, CDR2 YENEEA. This CDR3 reads CASSLGTTREQYF. The CDR3 DNA reads TGTGCCAGCAGCTTAGGGACAACCCGAGAGCAGTACTTC.

The genes are TRBV4-2 and TRBJ2-1; 13 bases line up with TRBD2. The V gene end was trimmed by 2 bases and the J gene end by 0 bases; junction bases not matched to a gene: 4. Germline V gene data show CDR1 as LGHNA and CDR2 as YNFKEQ. The CDR3 is 18 residues long. The DNA for the CDR3 is TGTGCCAGCAGCCAACAACTAGCGGGAGGGGGCTCCTACAATGAGCAGTTCTTC. Translated: CASSQQLAGGGSYNEQFF.

The chain has TRBV28 and TRBJ2-7; a possible D gene is TRBD2 (5 bases). Germline assignment: CDR1 MDHEN and CDR2 SYDVKM. The CDR3 covers 12 residues. Trimming removed 2 bases from V and 4 bases from J, with 6 bases in between. CDR3 region: CASSLGEYEQYF. DNA for the CDR3: TGTGCCAGCAGTTTAGGGGAGTACGAGCAGTACTTC.

This chain connects TRBV19 to TRBJ2-7, with 9 bases identical to TRBD1. The CDR3 sequence is 15 residues long. Germline CDR1 reads LNHDA; CDR2 reads SQIVND (reference sequence). The junction had 7 bases not matched to a gene; V was cut back by 4 bases and J by 3 bases. CDR3 protein: CASSKNPGQGYEQYF. The CDR3 coding sequence is TGTGCCAGTAGTAAAAACCCGGGACAGGGCTACGAGCAGTACTTC.

V usage is TRBV27 and J usage is TRBJ2-2; 7 bases line up with TRBD2. The CDR3 runs to 15 residues. V lost 2 bases, J lost 6 bases, and 6 bases stayed unmatched. Germline V CDR1 and CDR2: MNHEY, SMNVEV (reference sequence). The CDR3 sequence is CASSLQGGRSGELFF. The CDR3 DNA reads as TGTGCCAGCAGTTTACAGGGCGGGAGATCCGGGGAGCTGTTTTTT.

The chain joins TRBV10-3 to TRBJ1-2; 7 bases are shared with TRBD1. The trim removed 10 bases at V and 6 bases at J, leaving 8 bases unmatched. In germline, CDR1 is ENHRY, CDR2 SYGVKD. This CDR3 is built from 12 residues. The CDR3 here is CATKGTADGYTF. The CDR3 DNA sequence: TGTGCCACCAAGGGGACAGCAGATGGCTACACCTTC.

This clone was counted between two and nine times. The chain carries TRBV2 and TRBJ1-5; 10 bases fit TRBD1. Germline lookup yields CDR1 SNHLY and CDR2 FYNNEI. V lost 4 bases, J lost 1 base, and 1 base stayed unmatched. CDR3 length: 15 amino acids. The CDR3 DNA follows: TGTGCCAGCAGTGGGGACAGGGGCAGCAATCAGCCCCAGCATTTT. Amino acid sequence: CASSGDRGSNQPQHF.

The chain is built from TRBV19 and TRBJ2-6; 11 nucleotides agree with TRBD1. J gave up 2 bases and V 3 bases, and 3 bases lay outside the gene matches. Per germline, CDR1 LNHDA and CDR2 SQIVND (reference sequence). CDR3 length: 17 amino acids. Here the CDR3 DNA reads TGTGCCAGTAGTATGGACAGGGGGCGCCCTGGGGCCAACGTCCTGACTTTC. It specifies CASSMDRGRPGANVLTF.

This clone has a single count. The chain links TRBV19 to TRBJ1-2; the D is unclear. The germline V gene has CDR1 LNHDA and CDR2 SQIVND (reference sequence). The CDR3 consists of 14 residues. The ends were cut back, 5 bases at V and 4 bases at J, with 14 bases in the middle. The CDR3 coding sequence is TGTGCCAGTAGTGTTCAGGCCGCGGGCTATGGCTACACCTTC. Amino acids: CASSVQAAGYGYTF.

V is TRBV7-8 and J is TRBJ2-2, with a weak D call TRBD2 (5 bases). The germline V gene encodes CDR1 SGHVS and CDR2 FQNEAQ. The CDR3 has 14 residues. V gave up 1 base and J gave up 4 bases, with 7 bases separating them. DNA for the CDR3: TGTGCCAGCAGCTTAGTAGCGTTCACCGGGGAGCTGTTTTTT. Its translation: CASSLVAFTGELFF.

The sample holds one count of this clone. The rearrangement links TRBV11-2 to TRBJ1-6; possible D gene TRBD1, 5 bases. The CDR3 extends over 14 amino acids. The V end lost 4 bases, the J end lost 7 bases, and 11 bases lay between the germline ends. In germline, CDR1 is SGHAT, CDR2 FQNNGV. The chain's CDR3 is CASSSHRQNSPLHF. The CDR3 DNA sequence: TGTGCCAGCAGCTCGCATCGACAGAATTCACCCCTCCACTTT.

The V gene is TRBV5-1, the J gene TRBJ1-6; D not resolved. Germline CDR1 SGHRS, CDR2 YFSETQ. Trimming pared 5 bases from V and 0 bases from J, leaving 15 bases between. The CDR3 extends over 17 amino acids. CDR3 region: CASRPDGESSYNSPLHF. CDR3 sequence (DNA): TGCGCCAGCAGACCTGACGGAGAGAGCTCCTATAATTCACCCCTCCACTTT.

The chain links TRBV2 to TRBJ2-5, with 8 nucleotides matching TRBD1. After removal of 8 bases from V and 7 bases from J, the junction contained 9 bases not matched to a gene. Germline CDR1 SNHLY, CDR2 FYNNEI. The CDR3 loop spans 13 amino acids. The DNA for the CDR3 is TGTGCCAGCCGACAGGGGACTGAAGGGACCCAGTACTTC. It yields the protein CASRQGTEGTQYF.

The chain recombines TRBV28 with TRBJ2-7; D possibly corresponds to TRBD1 (5 bases). Looked up from germline, CDR1 is MDHEN and CDR2 is SYDVKM. This CDR3 has 13 residues. V dropped 5 bases and J dropped 2 bases, with 10 bases sitting between them. The CDR3: CASSRQFPYEQYF. In DNA form, the CDR3 reads TGTGCCAGCAGTCGACAGTTCCCCTACGAGCAGTACTTC.

This rearrangement joins TRBV19 to TRBJ2-3; 7 bases match TRBD2. Germline lookup yields CDR1 LNHDA and CDR2 SQIVND (reference sequence). This CDR3 has 15 residues. Unmatched junction bases numbered 4, after V lost 3 bases and J lost 1 base. The CDR3 nucleotides are TGTGCCAGTAGTATCCTTGGGGGGGGCACAGATACGCAGTATTTT. Protein product: CASSILGGGTDTQYF. Complete variable domain (other parts from reference TRBV19 and TRBJ2-3): DGGITQSPKYLFRKEGQNVTLSCEQNLNHDAMYWYRQDPGQGLRLIYYSQIVNDFQKGDIAEGYSVSREKKESFPLTVTSAQKNPTAFYLCASSILGGGTDTQYFGPGTRLTVL.

This rearrangement joins TRBV24-1 to TRBJ1-5; TRBD1 aligns across 8 bases. The germline V gene has CDR1 KGHDR and CDR2 SFDVKD. J was trimmed by 6 bases and V by 3 bases; bases with no gene match: 9. The CDR3 sequence is 16 residues long. The DNA for the CDR3 is TGTGCCACCAGTGATGGGAGAACAGGGGGTACTCAGCCCCAGCATTTT. Translated: CATSDGRTGGTQPQHF.

V and J are TRBV12-2 and TRBJ1-1. TRBV12-2 is shown as a pseudogene. This CDR3 region has 15 residues. Here the CDR3 reads CASRLAPGMKPRAFF. DNA for the CDR3: TGTGCAAGTCGCTTAGCCCCGGGGATGAAACCGCGGGCTTTCTTT.

The rearrangement links TRBV28 to TRBJ1-6; possibly TRBD1 for D (6 bases). Per the germline V gene, CDR1 is MDHEN and CDR2 is SYDVKM. Trimming stripped 3 bases from V and 2 bases from J, with 8 bases between. The CDR3 is 15 amino acids. CDR3 sequence reads: CASSFKGAYNSPLHF. CDR3 bases: TGTGCCAGCAGTTTTAAGGGGGCCTATAATTCACCCCTCCACTTT.

The chain couples TRBV2 to TRBJ2-5; 14 nucleotides line up with TRBD2. The CDR3 totals 18 residues. V was pared by 3 bases and J by 2 bases, with 8 bases of the junction left unmatched. Germline-derived CDR1 and CDR2 are SNHLY and FYNNEI. CDR3 sequence: CASSDIGLAGGKQETQYF. CDR3 nucleotides: TGTGCCAGCAGTGATATAGGACTAGCGGGAGGTAAACAAGAGACCCAGTACTTC.

This clone was recorded once. The rearrangement links TRBV25-1 to TRBJ2-3; 8 bases are a match to TRBD2. Germline V CDR1 and CDR2: MGHDK, SYGVNS. The ends lost 7 bases at V and 1 base at J; junction bases unmatched: 7. The length of the CDR3 is 15 residues. This CDR3 reads CASTPGGGGTDTQYF. Written as DNA, the CDR3 is TGTGCCAGCACACCGGGGGGGGGAGGCACAGATACGCAGTATTTT. Filled out from reference TRBV25-1 and TRBJ2-3, the complete variable domain reads EADIYQTPRYLVIGTGKKITLECSQTMGHDKMYWYQQDPGMELHLIHYSYGVNSTEKGDLSSESTVSRIRTEHFPLTLESARPSHTSQYLCASTPGGGGTDTQYFGPGTRLTVL.

The V and J genes are TRBV27 and TRBJ2-1; 9 bases are a match to TRBD2. CDR1 is MNHEY and CDR2 is SMNVEV in the germline V gene (reference sequence). The CDR3 consists of 15 residues. V dropped 5 bases and J dropped 4; count of bases not matched to a gene: 6. The CDR3 loop reads CASSASGTLYNEQFF. The CDR3 DNA is TGTGCCAGCAGTGCTAGCGGGACCCTTTACAATGAGCAGTTCTTC.

The rearrangement links TRBV4-3 to TRBJ1-3, with TRBD1 as a possible D gene (6 bases). The V end lost 0 bases, the J end lost 3 bases, and 9 bases lay between the germline ends. From germline, CDR1 is LGHNA and CDR2 YSLEER. CDR3 length: 15 residues. The CDR3 reads CASSQDPGDGNTIYF. Here the CDR3 DNA reads TGCGCCAGCAGCCAAGATCCAGGGGATGGAAACACCATATATTTT.

The V and J genes are TRBV19 and TRBJ2-4, with D tentatively TRBD1 (6 bases). The germline gives CDR1 LNHDA, CDR2 SQIVND (reference sequence). V lost 4 bases and J 6 bases, leaving 16 bases between the germline ends. The CDR3 length is 15 residues. The CDR3 sequence is CASSTSSRGGNIQYF. CDR3 coding DNA: TGTGCCAGTAGTACCAGTTCTAGAGGGGGAAACATTCAGTACTTC. Drawing the rest from reference TRBV19 and TRBJ2-4, the complete variable domain is DGGITQSPKYLFRKEGQNVTLSCEQNLNHDAMYWYRQDPGQGLRLIYYSQIVNDFQKGDIAEGYSVSREKKESFPLTVTSAQKNPTAFYLCASSTSSRGGNIQYFGAGTRLSVL.

The chain has TRBV9 and TRBJ1-1; D is uncertain. V was clipped by 0 bases and J by 1 base, with 7 bases between them. This CDR3 region has 14 residues. The germline V gene has CDR1 SGDLS and CDR2 YYNGEE. CDR3 amino acids: CASSVGEANTEAFF. CDR3 sequence (DNA): TGTGCCAGCAGCGTAGGCGAGGCGAACACTGAAGCTTTCTTT.

The chain employs TRBV9 and TRBJ2-2; TRBD2 aligns across 12 bases. V lost 5 bases, J lost 6 bases, and 2 bases stayed unmatched. There are 14 residues in the CDR3. The germline V gene has CDR1 SGDLS and CDR2 YYNGEE. The CDR3 nucleotides are TGTGCCAGCAGGGGGACTAGCGGGTCCGGGGAGCTGTTTTTT. Protein product: CASRGTSGSGELFF.

The V and J genes are TRBV11-2 and TRBJ2-1; a possible D gene is TRBD2 (6 bases). The length of the CDR3 is 16 residues. Per germline, CDR1 SGHAT and CDR2 FQNNGV. The V end lost 0 bases, the J end lost 4 bases, and 13 bases lay between the germline ends. CDR3 region: CASSLERDPTYNEQFF. As DNA, the CDR3 is TGTGCCAGCAGCTTAGAGCGGGATCCGACATACAATGAGCAGTTCTTC.

The chain joins TRBV10-3 to TRBJ2-3; 8 bases are shared with TRBD1. This CDR3 spans 13 amino acids. Germline loops: CDR1 ENHRY, CDR2 SYGVKD. J lost 10 bases, V lost 10 bases, and 13 bases had no gene match. The CDR3 coding sequence is TGTGCCACAGCCCAACAGGGGGAAGGGTCGCAGTATTTT. Protein product: CATAQQGEGSQYF.

This rearrangement joins TRBV6-5 to TRBJ1-1, with TRBD1 as a possible D gene (5 bases). Germline loops: CDR1 MNHEY, CDR2 SVGAGI. The CDR3 covers 14 residues. Deletions cut 4 bases from V and 2 bases from J, with 11 bases between. The chain's CDR3 is CASSFGGVNTEAFF. DNA for the CDR3: TGTGCCAGCAGTTTCGGGGGGGTAAACACTGAAGCTTTCTTT.

The chain recombines TRBV7-3 with TRBJ1-5, with 8 bases aligning to TRBD1. Trimming took 8 bases from V and 6 from J; bases not matched to a gene: 9. Germline V CDR1 and CDR2: SGHTA, FQGTGA. The CDR3 has 14 amino acids. The CDR3 protein is CASPRTGRPQPQHF. The CDR3 DNA follows: TGTGCCAGCCCAAGGACAGGGAGGCCTCAGCCCCAGCATTTT.

CDR3 nucleotides: TGTGCCAGCAGGACCCAGGGGGGTGGAACAGATACGCAGTATTTT. As protein: CASRTQGGGTDTQYF. V and J are TRBV2 and TRBJ2-3; maybe TRBD1 (7 bases). V lost 6 bases and J 3 bases, leaving 16 bases between the germline ends. The length of the CDR3 is 15 residues. The germline V gene has CDR1 SNHLY and CDR2 FYNNEI.

This clone has only a few counts. The rearrangement links TRBV19 to TRBJ1-6, with 8 positions matching TRBD1. V shed 7 bases and J 9 bases; nucleotides not matched to a gene: 2. Germline CDR1 is LNHDA and CDR2 is SQIVND (reference sequence). The length of the CDR3 is 12 residues. The CDR3 loop is CASNDRGSPLHF. The DNA for the CDR3 is TGTGCCAGTAACGACAGGGGTTCACCCCTCCACTTT.